The clone carrying this T cell receptor (beta chain) was recorded at least ten times. In TCRdb, the RACE reads were re-called with MiXCR into one record per CDR3 protein. This sample yields around 360,000 distinct CDR3 sequences, of which about 6% are seen a single time; around 5.8% belongs to the top ten. Indicated time point: patch test 2, 6 weeks after DPC sensitization. Treatment given: therapeutic diphenylcyclopropenone sensitization with weekly scalp DPC. Before extraction, the whole blood was not fractionated, and total RNA was taken from it. The CDR3 runs 14 residues. Germline V gene data show CDR1 as SGHNT and CDR2 as YYREEE (reference sequence). V shed 4 bases, J shed 3 bases, and the junction held 6 bases outside the gene matches. These data come from a study of human T cells and chemical hapten exposure.

The J gene is TRBJ1-2, the V gene TRBV5-4; 7 bases agree with TRBD1. The TCR comes from a woman under 30 with alopecia areata. Some clones in this sample may be carry-over from other donors' samples. Sequencing was performed on whole blood, taken in connection with sensitization to the hapten diphenylcyclopropenone (DPC). In DNA form, the CDR3 reads TGTGCCAGCAGCCGAGGGGGCAAGGACTATGGCTACACCTTC. Protein product: CASSRGGKDYGYTF. Full variable domain (remainder filled in from reference TRBV5-4 and TRBJ1-2): ETGVTQSPTHLIKTRGQQVTLRCSSQSGHNTVSWYQQALGQGPQFIFQYYREEENGRGNFPPRFSGLQFPNYSSELNVNALELDDSALYLCASSRGGKDYGYTFGSGTRLTVV.